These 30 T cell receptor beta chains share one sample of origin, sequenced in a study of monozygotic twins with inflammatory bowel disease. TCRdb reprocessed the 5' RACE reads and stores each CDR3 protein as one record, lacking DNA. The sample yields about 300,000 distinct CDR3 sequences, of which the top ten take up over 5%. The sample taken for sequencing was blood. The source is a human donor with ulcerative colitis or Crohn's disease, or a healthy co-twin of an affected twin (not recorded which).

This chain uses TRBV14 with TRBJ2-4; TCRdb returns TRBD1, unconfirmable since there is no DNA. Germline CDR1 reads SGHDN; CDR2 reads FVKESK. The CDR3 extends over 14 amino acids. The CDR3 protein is CASSQDISRNIQYF.

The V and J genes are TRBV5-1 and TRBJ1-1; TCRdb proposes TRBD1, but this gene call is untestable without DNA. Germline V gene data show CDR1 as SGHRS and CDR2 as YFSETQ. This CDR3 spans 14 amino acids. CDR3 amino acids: CASSFQGLGTEAFF.

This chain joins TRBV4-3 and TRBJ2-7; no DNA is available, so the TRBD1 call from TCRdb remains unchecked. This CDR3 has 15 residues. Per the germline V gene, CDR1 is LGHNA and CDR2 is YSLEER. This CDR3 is CASSQVRTGDYEQYF.

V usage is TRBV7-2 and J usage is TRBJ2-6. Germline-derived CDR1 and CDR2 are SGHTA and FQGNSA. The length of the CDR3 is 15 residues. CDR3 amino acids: CASSFFLSGANVLTF.

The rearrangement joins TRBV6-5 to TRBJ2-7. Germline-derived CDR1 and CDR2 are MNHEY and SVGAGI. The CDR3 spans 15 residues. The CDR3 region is CASSYSLDRSYEQYF.

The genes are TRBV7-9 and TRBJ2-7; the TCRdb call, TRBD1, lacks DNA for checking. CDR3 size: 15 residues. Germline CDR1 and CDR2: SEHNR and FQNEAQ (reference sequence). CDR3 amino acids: CASRTRTGGTYEQYF. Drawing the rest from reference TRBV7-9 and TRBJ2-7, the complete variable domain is DTGVSQNPRHKITKRGQNVTFRCDPISEHNRLYWYRQTLGQGPEFLTYFQNEAQLEKSRLLSDRFSAERPKGSFSTLEIQRTEQGDSAMYLCASRTRTGGTYEQYFGPGTRLTVT.

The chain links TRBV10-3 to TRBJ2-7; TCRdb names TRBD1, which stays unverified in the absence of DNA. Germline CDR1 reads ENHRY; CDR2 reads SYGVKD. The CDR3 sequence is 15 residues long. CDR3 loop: CAISESETGSYEQYF.

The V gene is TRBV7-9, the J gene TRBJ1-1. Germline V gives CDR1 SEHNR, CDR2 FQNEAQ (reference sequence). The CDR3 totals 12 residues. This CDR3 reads CASSLQNTEAFF.

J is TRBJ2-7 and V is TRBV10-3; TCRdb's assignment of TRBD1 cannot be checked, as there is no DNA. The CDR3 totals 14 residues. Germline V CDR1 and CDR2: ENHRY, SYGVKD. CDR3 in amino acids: CAAGTGGQSYEQYF.

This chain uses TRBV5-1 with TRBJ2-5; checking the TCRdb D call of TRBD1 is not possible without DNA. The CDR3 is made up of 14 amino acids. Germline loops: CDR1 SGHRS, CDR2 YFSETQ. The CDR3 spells CASSLRQAQETQYF.

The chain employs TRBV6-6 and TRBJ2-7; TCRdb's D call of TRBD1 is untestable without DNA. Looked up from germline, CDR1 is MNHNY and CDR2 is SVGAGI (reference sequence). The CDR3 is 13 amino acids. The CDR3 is CASFSDTSYEQYF.

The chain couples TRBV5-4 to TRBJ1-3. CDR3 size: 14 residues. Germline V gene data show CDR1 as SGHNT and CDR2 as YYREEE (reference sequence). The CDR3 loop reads CASSRGGYGNTIYF.

The CDR3 loop is CASHTGTIRSKLFF. This chain joins TRBV28 and TRBJ1-4; TCRdb calls TRBD1, which cannot be checked without DNA. This CDR3 comprises 14 residues. Germline loops: CDR1 MDHEN, CDR2 SYDVKM.

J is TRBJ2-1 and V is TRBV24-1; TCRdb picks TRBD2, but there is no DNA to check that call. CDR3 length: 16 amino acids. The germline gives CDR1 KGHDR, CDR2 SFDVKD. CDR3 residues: CATSDLTSGSLNEQFF.

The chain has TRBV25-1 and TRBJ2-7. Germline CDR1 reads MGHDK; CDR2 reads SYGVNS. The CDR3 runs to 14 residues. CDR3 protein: CASSEPLNQREQYF.

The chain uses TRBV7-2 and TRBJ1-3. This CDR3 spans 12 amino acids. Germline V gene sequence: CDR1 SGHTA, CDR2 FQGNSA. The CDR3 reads CASSVDSGTIYF.

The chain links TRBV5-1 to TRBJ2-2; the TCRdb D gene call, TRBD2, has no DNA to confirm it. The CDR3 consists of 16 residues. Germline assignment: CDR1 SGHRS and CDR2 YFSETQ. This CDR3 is CASETSGGTNTGELFF.

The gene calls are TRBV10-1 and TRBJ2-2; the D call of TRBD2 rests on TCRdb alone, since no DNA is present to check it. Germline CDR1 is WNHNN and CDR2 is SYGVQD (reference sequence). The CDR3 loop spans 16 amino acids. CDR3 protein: CASRGDLPPNTGELFF.

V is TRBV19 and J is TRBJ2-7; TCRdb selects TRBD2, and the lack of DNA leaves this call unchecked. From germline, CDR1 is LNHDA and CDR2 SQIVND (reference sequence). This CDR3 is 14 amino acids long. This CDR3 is CATRLVPGSYEQYF.

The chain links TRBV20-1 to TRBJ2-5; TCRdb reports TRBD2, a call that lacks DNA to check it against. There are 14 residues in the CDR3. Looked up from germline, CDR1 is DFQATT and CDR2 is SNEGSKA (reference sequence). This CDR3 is CSAREGLVKETQYF.

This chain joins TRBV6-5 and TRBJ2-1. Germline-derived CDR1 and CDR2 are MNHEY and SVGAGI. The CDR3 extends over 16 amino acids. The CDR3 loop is CASSFDGRRSYNEQFF.

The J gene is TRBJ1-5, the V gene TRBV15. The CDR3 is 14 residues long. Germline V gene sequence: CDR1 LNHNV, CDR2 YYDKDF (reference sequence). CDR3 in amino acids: CATSNINSNQPQHF.

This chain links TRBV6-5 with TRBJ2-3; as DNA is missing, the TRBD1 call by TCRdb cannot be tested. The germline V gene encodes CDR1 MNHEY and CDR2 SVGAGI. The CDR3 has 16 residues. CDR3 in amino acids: CASSYVDTKGSDTQYF.

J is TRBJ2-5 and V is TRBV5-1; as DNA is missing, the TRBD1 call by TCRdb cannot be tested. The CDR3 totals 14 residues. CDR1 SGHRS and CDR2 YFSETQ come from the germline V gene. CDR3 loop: CASSLQGPKETQYF.

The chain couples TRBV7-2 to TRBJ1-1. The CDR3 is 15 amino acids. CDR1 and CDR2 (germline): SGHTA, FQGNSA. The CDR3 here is CASSLFEASGTEAFF.

The CDR3 is CASSHGTSPDTQYF. The chain is built from TRBV14 and TRBJ2-3; TCRdb reports TRBD1, a call that lacks DNA to check it against. Germline CDR1 reads SGHDN; CDR2 reads FVKESK. The CDR3 length is 14 residues.

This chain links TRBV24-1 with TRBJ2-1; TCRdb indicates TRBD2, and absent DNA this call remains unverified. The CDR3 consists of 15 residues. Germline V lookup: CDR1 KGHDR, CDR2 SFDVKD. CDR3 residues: CATSDASGSHNEQFF.

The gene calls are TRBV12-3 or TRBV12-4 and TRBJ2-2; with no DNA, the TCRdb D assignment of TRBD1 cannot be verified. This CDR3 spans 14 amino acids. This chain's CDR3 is CASSRGQGTGELFF.

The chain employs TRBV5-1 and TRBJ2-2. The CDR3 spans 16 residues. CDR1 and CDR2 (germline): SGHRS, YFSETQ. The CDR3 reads CASSPFTLPNTGELFF.

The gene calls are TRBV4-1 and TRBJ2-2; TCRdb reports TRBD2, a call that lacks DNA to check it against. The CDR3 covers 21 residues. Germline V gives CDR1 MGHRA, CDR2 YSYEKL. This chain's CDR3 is CASSQDWQGVVSSGRAGELFF.